This T cell receptor beta chain was sequenced in a study of glioma-infiltrating T cells after dendritic cell vaccination. Background on the study: Patients received three intradermal dendritic cell vaccine injections at biweekly intervals.

Study-wide results and limits: Longer survival after dendritic cell vaccination followed higher pretreatment TIL content. The cohort had few patients with full blood and tumor sets.

Time point here: after dendritic cell vaccination, including at tumor progression/relapse. TCRdb keeps only in-frame clones here, not all; method: immunoSEQ multiplex PCR. The repertoire holds roughly 60,000 clones, with around nine tenths as singletons. Germline CDR1 MNHNS, CDR2 SASEGT. There are 11 residues in the CDR3. Trimming shortened V by 10 bases and J by 3 bases, and 9 bases separated the two germline ends. On this clone itself: Its antigen is as yet unknown.

The chain links TRBV6-1 to TRBJ2-5, with D maybe TRBD1 (5 bases). This receptor was obtained from a human donor with glioblastoma. Sample: blood, taken after dendritic cell vaccination. The CDR3 spells CAIRTKETQYF. The CDR3 coding sequence is TGTGCCATCCGGACAAAAGAGACCCAGTACTTC.